This passage covers 19 T cell receptor beta chains from one sample sequenced in a study of cytomegalovirus exposure and HLA in healthy donors. Use of 60 Vbeta and 13 Jbeta primers characterized the PCR. Sequenced by immunoSEQ multiplex PCR; TCRdb stores in-frame clones only, minus some. This table holds around 180,000 clones, more than 80% found once. The sample taken for sequencing was PBMCs. The receptors derive from a male donor in good health and CMV-seronegative.

The chain uses TRBV28 and TRBJ2-7, with TRBD1 matching over 9 bases. V was clipped by 7 bases and J by 4 bases; unmatched bases: 8. The length of the CDR3 is 14 residues. Germline CDR1 reads MDHEN; CDR2 reads SYDVKM. CDR3 sequence (DNA): TGTGCCAGCAACCGGGACAGGGTTGATTACGAGCAGTACTTC. As protein: CASNRDRVDYEQYF.

The rearrangement uses TRBV27 and TRBJ2-7; D perhaps matches TRBD1 (6 bases). Between the trimmed V and J ends, which lost 3 bases and 2 bases, there was a span of 11 bases. The germline gives CDR1 MNHEY, CDR2 SMNVEV (reference sequence). This CDR3 contains 14 residues. The CDR3 bases are TGTGCCAGCAGTTTTGGGGACACAGCCTACGAGCAGTACTTC. Translating gives CASSFGDTAYEQYF.

The chain has TRBV6-5 and TRBJ2-1; weak D call: TRBD2 (6 bases). The CDR3 runs 15 residues. Looked up from germline, CDR1 is MNHEY and CDR2 is SVGAGI. V lost 2 bases to trimming and J lost 8 bases, with 16 bases between them. This chain's CDR3 is CASSYTPGAVDEQFF. CDR3 DNA sequence: TGTGCCAGCAGTTACACCCCGGGAGCAGTTGATGAGCAGTTCTTC.

Only a few counts were recorded for this clone. The gene calls are TRBV4-2 and TRBJ1-1; no firm D call. Germline V gene lookup returns CDR1 LGHNA and CDR2 YNFKEQ. V lost 1 base and J 3 bases, leaving 12 bases between the germline ends. The CDR3 totals 15 residues. In nucleotides, the CDR3 is TGTGCCAGCAGCCAAGCGGGAAGTGTGGACACTGAAGCTTTCTTT. Residues: CASSQAGSVDTEAFF.

V and J are TRBV7-3 and TRBJ2-5; TRBD2 might be the D (6 bases). CDR1 and CDR2 (germline): SGHTA, FQGTGA. The CDR3 is 13 amino acids. V dropped 2 bases and J dropped 5 bases, with 9 bases sitting between them. Here the CDR3 reads CASSLGGGETQYF. The CDR3, as DNA: TGTGCCAGCAGCTTAGGTGGGGGGGAGACCCAGTACTTC.

J is TRBJ1-1 and V is TRBV19; D may be TRBD1 (5 bases). V was trimmed by 5 bases and J by 2 bases, leaving 15 bases between them. This CDR3 has 15 residues. Germline CDR1 is LNHDA and CDR2 is SQIVND (reference sequence). The CDR3 region has the DNA TGTGCCAGTAGTTGGGGCGACAGTTTTAACACTGAAGCTTTCTTT. Translating gives CASSWGDSFNTEAFF. The variable domain in full, completed from reference TRBV19 and TRBJ1-1, reads DGGITQSPKYLFRKEGQNVTLSCEQNLNHDAMYWYRQDPGQGLRLIYYSQIVNDFQKGDIAEGYSVSREKKESFPLTVTSAQKNPTAFYLCASSWGDSFNTEAFFGQGTRLTVV.

The chain combines TRBV25-1 with TRBJ2-7; 7 nucleotides line up with TRBD1. The CDR3 totals 14 residues. Trimming removed 2 bases from V and 3 bases from J; junction bases left unmatched: 4. Per the germline V gene, CDR1 is MGHDK and CDR2 is SYGVNS. The CDR3 nucleotides read TGTGCCAGCAGTGAACCGGGACAGTTCTACGAGCAGTACTTC. Amino acid sequence: CASSEPGQFYEQYF.

The chain recombines TRBV7-9 with TRBJ1-1; no reliable D call. This CDR3 has 12 amino acids. V lost 8 bases and J 0 bases, leaving 7 bases between the germline ends. Germline loops: CDR1 SEHNR, CDR2 FQNEAQ (reference sequence). CDR3 amino acids: CASGGMNTEAFF. CDR3 DNA sequence: TGTGCCAGCGGCGGAATGAACACTGAAGCTTTCTTT.

As concerns this clone: Other DNA sequences in the same sample also yield this CDR3. The chain carries TRBV5-1 and TRBJ2-3, with 7 bases lining up with TRBD2. The CDR3 contains 15 residues. V gave up 1 base and J gave up 2 bases; unmatched junction bases: 4. Germline CDR1 reads SGHRS; CDR2 reads YFSETQ. The CDR3 DNA reads as TGCGCCAGCAGCTTGCGGGGGGTTAACACAGATACGCAGTATTTT. Protein sequence: CASSLRGVNTDTQYF.

The J gene is TRBJ1-2, the V gene TRBV28, with D uncertain. V shed 6 bases and J shed 0 bases, with 17 bases lying between them. The CDR3 sequence is 16 residues long. The germline gives CDR1 MDHEN, CDR2 SYDVKM. The CDR3 protein is CASSSRRAPTNYGYTF. In DNA, the CDR3 is TGTGCCAGCAGCTCCCGAAGAGCACCTACTAACTATGGCTACACCTTC.

The chain combines TRBV27 with TRBJ2-3; no reliable D call. The CDR3 loop spans 18 amino acids. Germline assignment: CDR1 MNHEY and CDR2 SMNVEV (reference sequence). The ends were cut back, 0 bases at V and 1 base at J, with 17 bases in the middle. The CDR3 coding sequence is TGTGCCAGCAGTTTATCGCGTCCTAACCCCACAGGCACAGATACGCAGTATTTT. This codes for CASSLSRPNPTGTDTQYF.

The chain carries TRBV5-6 and TRBJ2-2; tentatively, D is TRBD1 (6 bases). The germline V gene has CDR1 SGHDT and CDR2 YYEEEE. The CDR3 extends over 18 amino acids. V shed 2 bases and J shed 1 base, with 18 bases lying between them. The CDR3 DNA follows: TGTGCCAGCAGCTTCCCTTATGACACAGGGCGGAACACCGGGGAGCTGTTTTTT. This gives the protein CASSFPYDTGRNTGELFF.

The chain couples TRBV19 to TRBJ2-1, with TRBD1 identical over 7 bases. The CDR3 contains 16 residues. V trimming: 8 bases; J trimming: 3 bases; junction bases outside the gene matches: 13. Germline CDR1 is LNHDA and CDR2 is SQIVND (reference sequence). As DNA, the CDR3 is TGTGCCAGTCGATCCGGGCAGGGGGAAAACTACAATGAGCAGTTCTTC. Protein: CASRSGQGENYNEQFF.

V is TRBV28 and J is TRBJ2-5; 8 bases are a match to TRBD2. This CDR3 is 15 amino acids long. V gave up 6 bases and J gave up 3 bases; unmatched junction bases: 9. Germline-derived CDR1 and CDR2 are MDHEN and SYDVKM. In DNA, the CDR3 is TGTGCCAGCAGACTCACGAGCGGGAGAAAAGAGACCCAGTACTTC. Residues: CASRLTSGRKETQYF.

This sequence joins TRBV2 and TRBJ2-3; 10 bases map to TRBD1. This CDR3 is built from 14 residues. Germline V lookup: CDR1 SNHLY, CDR2 FYNNEI. With 7 bases clipped from V and 5 bases from J, the junction kept 6 bases outside the gene matches. This CDR3 reads CASIAGTGVDTQYF. CDR3 in DNA: TGTGCCAGCATAGCCGGGACAGGGGTAGATACGCAGTATTTT.

This clone was seen once. The chain combines TRBV5-4 with TRBJ2-1; D unclear. The germline CDR1 and CDR2 sequences are SGHNT and YYREEE (reference sequence). Trimming took off 5 bases at V and 0 bases at J, with 6 bases between the two ends. This CDR3 has 13 amino acids. CDR3 DNA sequence: TGTGCCAGCAGGGCTAGCTCCTACAATGAGCAGTTCTTC. Translating it yields CASRASSYNEQFF.

The chain is built from TRBV7-7 and TRBJ2-7; 10 positions agree with TRBD1. The CDR3 loop spans 14 amino acids. Germline V lookup: CDR1 SSHAT, CDR2 FNYEAQ (reference sequence). With 5 bases clipped from V and 6 bases from J, the junction kept 7 bases outside the gene matches. CDR3 sequence (DNA): TGTGCCAGCAGCCCGAGACAGGGGGCGGGCGAGCAGTACTTC. Residues: CASSPRQGAGEQYF.

This clone came up a few times. The chain carries TRBV28 and TRBJ1-4; the match to TRBD1 covers 7 bases. The germline CDR1 and CDR2 sequences are MDHEN and SYDVKM. This CDR3 has 13 residues. The V gene end was trimmed by 5 bases and the J gene end by 8 bases; junction bases not matched to a gene: 5. The CDR3: CASSPGDSEKLFF. CDR3 bases: TGTGCCAGCAGTCCTGGGGACAGCGAAAAACTGTTTTTT.

The chain has TRBV21-1 and TRBJ2-2; TRBD2 reflects the table's D call only, with no check against the DNA. TRBV21-1 is described as a pseudogene. CDR3 length equals 13 residues. This CDR3 is CASSGGAGGELFF. CDR3 DNA: TGTGCCAGCAGCGGGGGAGCGGGCGGGGAGCTGTTTTTT.